The source of this T cell receptor beta chain is a study of cytomegalovirus exposure and HLA in healthy donors. Findings and caveats of the study: TCR beta chain V- and J-gene trimming was linked, in a later analysis, to a missense variant in DCLRE1C.

A word on this clone: Its antigen is not identified.

This CDR3 has 15 amino acids. CDR1 and CDR2 from the germline V gene are MDHEN and SYDVKM. The V gene end was trimmed by 6 bases and the J gene end by 2 bases; junction bases not matched to a gene: 5. PCR amplification relied on 60 Vbeta primers (plus 13 Jbeta primers). The protocol was immunoSEQ multiplex PCR, while the TCRdb copy is restricted to in-frame clones and leaves out a portion. The sample contains around 140,000 clones, almost 85% of which appear only once. V usage is TRBV28 and J usage is TRBJ2-4; 9 bases align to TRBD1. The receptor was isolated from a woman aged 55-69 years in good health and CMV-seropositive. Sequencing was done on a sample of PBMCs. Here the CDR3 reads CASRPTGGTKNIQYF. CDR3 sequence (DNA): TGTGCCAGCAGACCGACAGGGGGAACCAAAAACATTCAGTACTTC.